This TCR beta chain was obtained from a study of cytomegalovirus exposure and HLA in healthy donors. The CDR3 contains 16 residues. The trim removed 4 bases at V and 4 bases at J, leaving 6 bases unmatched. Germline values: CDR1 SGHTA, CDR2 FQGTGA. Primers for the PCR totalled 60 Vbeta and 13 Jbeta. Libraries were prepared by immunoSEQ multiplex PCR; TCRdb keeps only in-frame clonotypes and omits some of them. The table shows some 150,000 clones, with approximately 85% occurring only once. This receptor was taken from a middle-aged man in good health and CMV-seropositive. V gene TRBV7-3 combines with J gene TRBJ2-3; 12 nucleotides agree with TRBD2. The specimen sequenced was PBMCs. The CDR3 is CASSSLAGGPSDTQYF. The CDR3 nucleotides are TGTGCCAGCAGCTCGCTAGCGGGAGGGCCATCAGATACGCAGTATTTT. Based on the CDR3 plus reference TRBV7-3 and TRBJ2-3, the full variable domain is GAGVSQTPSNKVTEKGKYVELRCDPISGHTALYWYRQSLGQGPEFLIYFQGTGAADDSGLPNDRFFAVRPEGSVSTLKIQRTERGDSAVYLCASSSLAGGPSDTQYFGPGTRLTVL.